This T cell receptor beta chain appears in the sequencing data of a study of T cell changes during pregnancy in multiple sclerosis. Germline CDR1 reads MNHNS; CDR2 reads SASEGT. Trimming took off 6 bases at V and 2 bases at J, with 11 bases between the two ends. This CDR3 has 13 residues. Generated by immunoSEQ multiplex PCR, the TCRdb table keeps only in-frame clones and is missing some. The data hold about 80,000 clones, with approximately 95% observed a single time. The V call is TRBV6-1, the J call TRBJ2-7; unclear D gene. The input for sequencing was peripheral blood, taken in the second trimester of pregnancy. The TCR was taken from a female donor in good health, enrolled as a control in a pregnancy study. This CDR3 is CASSDTATYEQYF. As DNA, the CDR3 is TGTGCCAGCAGCGATACAGCTACCTACGAGCAGTACTTC.